This record looks at one TCR beta chain sequence and its context. Its recognized antigen is unknown. Base qualities are missing; no much larger clone stands one base away. TCR beta libraries were generated from genomic DNA with the immunoSEQ kit, following the manufacturer's recommendations. To prepare libraries, a first multiplex PCR with proprietary primers was run, followed by a second PCR that added unique barcodes, and a bead cleanup was done after each round. Each sample batch included a kit-provided positive control reaction and a negative control reaction. The final libraries were assessed on an Agilent 4200 TapeStation D1000 ScreenTape, pooled by volume, and quantified by qPCR. Sequencing was performed on an Illumina NextSeq500 with a MidOutput 150-cycle cartridge, and 156 Read1 and 15 Index1 cycles were run with kit custom primers. The pooled library was loaded at roughly 0.9 pM with about 20% PhiX control spiked in. From the authors' description of their analysis: Vendor-processed data were analyzed in R, with a clonotype defined as all T cells sharing the same CDR3 nucleotide sequence. For clone abundance analyses, frequencies were normalized to the 10,000 most abundant clones in each sample. Public T cell clones, averaging fewer than five per sample, were removed before analysis. An abundance difference of at least 32-fold between compartments was the criterion for calling clonotypes tumor-enriched or baseline blood-enriched. A beta-binomial differential abundance model was applied to find clonotypes that expanded or contracted between blood time points. Tumor-blood repertoire similarity was measured with the Baroni-Urbani and Buser coefficient, and groups were compared using two-tailed Wilcoxon tests in R. Sourced from immuneACCESS, this table was stored by TCRdb with only in-frame sequences that have V and J called. A share of the clones is absent; for the studies checked, an unresolved V gene accounts for under half, and the remainder has no known explanation. The V and J calls and clone size come from that table; D and trimming were worked out from the DNA. This sample has 150,000 or so clones in its table, and around nine tenths of those were observed once. Together, the top ten hold about 11% of the sample.

The data originate from a study of radiation and T cells in renal cell carcinoma (TCRdb year 2020). Context from the whole study: The samples were obtained from a clinical trial, where primary renal cell carcinomas were treated with 15 Gy stereotactic body radiation therapy and then removed by nephrectomy 4 weeks afterward. A total of 3.5 million to 4.5 million unique CDR3 nucleotide sequences, encoding some 2,700,000 unique CDR3 amino acid sequences, were found across all 50 or so samples. In total, 53 samples, comprising 26 tumors and roughly 27 peripheral blood samples, were subjected to TCR beta sequencing.

CDR1 and CDR2, looked up from the germline V gene, are MNHNS and SASEGT. The V end gives up 6 bases and the J end 3 bases, leaving 10 bases in the junction not matched to a gene. The CDR3 starts with the cysteine, ends with the phenylalanine, and has 15 residues. CDR3 DNA is the only sequence kept; it has 45 bases, read in frame from the first base. The investigation overall reported the following: In blood, the top tumor clonotypes increased between baseline and 2 weeks post-radiation and then shrank by 4 weeks, which suggests that tumor-resident clones expanded only transiently. No pretreatment tumor biopsies were available, so the baseline intratumoral presence of clonotypes could not be determined. Effects of radiation dose or scheduling on the TCR repertoire could not be addressed with the single-armed trial design. Dynamics of the blood repertoire were not tracked past 4 weeks after treatment.

In the paper's terms, the time point label means: baseline pretreatment blood. This specimen's treatment or condition label, per the study, means: 15 Gy SBRT to primary tumor, nephrectomy 4 weeks later. To follow tumor-enriched clonotypes, serial peripheral blood was collected from radiation-treated patients at baseline and at 2 weeks and 4 weeks after SBRT. All patients had renal cell carcinoma with clear cell pathology. The QIAamp DNA Blood Mini Kit (Qiagen) was used to prepare genomic DNA for TCR sequencing. Samples were included in the analyses only if all quality control checks were passed. This receptor chain uses TRBV6-1 and TRBJ1-2, with 7 central nucleotides matching TRBD1. The input for sequencing was blood, taken from a patient whose treatment included radiotherapy and nephrectomy. The source is a woman aged 45-59 years with renal cell carcinoma. The DNA sequence follows: TGTGCCAGCAGCCAAAGACAGGGTACTTACTATGGCTACACCTTC. Its coded protein is CASSQRQGTYYGYTF.